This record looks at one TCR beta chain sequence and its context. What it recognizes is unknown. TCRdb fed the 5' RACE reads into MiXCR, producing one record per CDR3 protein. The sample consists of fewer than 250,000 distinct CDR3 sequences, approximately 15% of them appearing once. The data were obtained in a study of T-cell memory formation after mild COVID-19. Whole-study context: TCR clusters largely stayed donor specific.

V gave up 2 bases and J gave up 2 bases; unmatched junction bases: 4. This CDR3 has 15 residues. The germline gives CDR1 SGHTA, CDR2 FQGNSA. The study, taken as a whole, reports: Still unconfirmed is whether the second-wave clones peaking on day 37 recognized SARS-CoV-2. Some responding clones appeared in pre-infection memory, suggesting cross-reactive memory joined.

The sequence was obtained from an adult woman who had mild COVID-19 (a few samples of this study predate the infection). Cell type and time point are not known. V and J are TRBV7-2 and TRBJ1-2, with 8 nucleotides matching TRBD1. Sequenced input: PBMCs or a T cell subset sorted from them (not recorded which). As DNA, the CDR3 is TGTGCCAGCAGCTTAAGGACAGGGTCCAACTATGGCTACACCTTC. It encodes CASSLRTGSNYGYTF.